Each of the 9 T cell receptor beta chains below was sequenced from the same sample in a study of blood T cell repertoires in COVID-19. TCRdb's table, derived via immunoSEQ multiplex PCR, lists solely in-frame clones and lacks some. The profile covers approximately 250,000 clones, with approximately 89% appearing a single time and approximately 8.2% taken by the ten largest. The sequenced sample was peripheral blood. Receptors originate from a man between 35 and 55 years old with active or convalescent COVID-19.

The rearrangement links TRBV6-6 to TRBJ2-7; D is possibly TRBD1 (6 bases). The CDR3 is 13 amino acids. The germline V gene encodes CDR1 MNHNY and CDR2 SVGAGI (reference sequence). With 11 bases removed from V and 3 bases from J, the gap between germline ends came to 17 bases. The CDR3 bases are TGTGCCGTTGCCCGGACAGAGATCTACGAGCAGTACTTC. It codes for CAVARTEIYEQYF.

The chain links TRBV10-3 to TRBJ2-7; D possibly corresponds to TRBD1 (5 bases). Germline V gene sequence: CDR1 ENHRY, CDR2 SYGVKD. V was cut by 7 bases and J by 0 bases, with 13 bases left in between. This CDR3 has 14 amino acids. CDR3 sequence reads: CAITPDRSSYEQYF. Written as DNA, the CDR3 is TGTGCCATCACCCCCGACAGAAGCTCCTACGAGCAGTACTTC.

The J gene is TRBJ1-2, the V gene TRBV5-4; 7 nucleotides agree with TRBD1. Per the germline V gene, CDR1 is SGHNT and CDR2 is YYREEE (reference sequence). Trimming at V came to 4 bases and at J to 2 bases, leaving 8 bases not matched to a gene. The CDR3 totals 15 residues. The CDR3 is CASSAETTGNYGYTF. In nucleotides, the CDR3 is TGTGCCAGCAGCGCCGAGACGACAGGGAACTATGGCTACACCTTC.

V gene TRBV5-1 combines with J gene TRBJ2-3; D is ambiguous. The CDR3 extends over 15 amino acids. Trimming shortened V by 0 bases and J by 1 base, and 9 bases separated the two germline ends. The V gene's germline CDR1 is SGHRS and CDR2 YFSETQ. The CDR3 sequence: CASSLVLPGTDTQYF. The CDR3 DNA is TGCGCCAGCAGCTTGGTACTCCCCGGCACAGATACGCAGTATTTT.

The chain is built from TRBV3-1 (or the pseudogene TRBV3-2) and TRBJ1-3; perhaps TRBD1 as D (5 bases). Germline CDR1 is LGHDT and CDR2 is YNNKEL (reference sequence). The ends were cut back, 0 bases at V and 4 bases at J, with 13 bases in the middle. The CDR3 runs 16 residues. The CDR3 nucleotides read TGTGCCAGCAGCCAAGATAGCGGGACTACGGGAAACACCATATATTTT. It specifies CASSQDSGTTGNTIYF.

This chain links TRBV18 with TRBJ1-6; 7 nucleotides align to TRBD1. The V segment lost 2 bases and the J segment 6 bases; nucleotides outside the gene matches: 4. The CDR3 is made up of 15 amino acids. Looked up from germline, CDR1 is KGHSH and CDR2 is LQKENI. CDR3 in DNA: TGTGCCAGCTCACCAGCAGGGGGGCGTAATTCACCCCTCCACTTT. Residues: CASSPAGGRNSPLHF.

The V gene is TRBV14, the J gene TRBJ2-1, with 10 bases fitting TRBD1. This CDR3 is built from 15 residues. V trimming: 3 bases; J trimming: 4 bases; junction bases outside the gene matches: 3. CDR1 and CDR2 (germline): SGHDN, FVKESK. The CDR3 spells CASSQGQGLYNEQFF. DNA for the CDR3: TGTGCCAGCAGCCAGGGACAGGGGTTGTACAATGAGCAGTTCTTC.

This chain uses TRBV6-5 with TRBJ2-7, with D possibly being TRBD1 (6 bases). The CDR3 is 15 amino acids. Trimming left V 0 bases short and J 2 bases short, with 11 bases between. Germline CDR1 and CDR2: MNHEY and SVGAGI. Here the CDR3 reads CASSYSWTVTYEQYF. Written as DNA, the CDR3 is TGTGCCAGCAGTTACTCGTGGACAGTTACCTACGAGCAGTACTTC.

The CDR3 loop reads CASKRESEKLFF. The CDR3 DNA is TGTGCCAGCAAGAGGGAGAGTGAAAAACTGTTTTTT. The chain is built from TRBV2 and TRBJ1-4; no firm D call. Germline CDR1 reads SNHLY; CDR2 reads FYNNEI. Trimming took off 7 bases at V and 7 bases at J, with 10 bases between the two ends. There are 12 residues in the CDR3. Filled out from reference TRBV2 and TRBJ1-4, the complete variable domain reads EPEVTQTPSHQVTQMGQEVILRCVPISNHLYFYWYRQILGQKVEFLVSFYNNEISEKSEIFDDQFSVERPDGSNFTLKIRSTKLEDSAMYFCASKRESEKLFFGSGTQLSVL.